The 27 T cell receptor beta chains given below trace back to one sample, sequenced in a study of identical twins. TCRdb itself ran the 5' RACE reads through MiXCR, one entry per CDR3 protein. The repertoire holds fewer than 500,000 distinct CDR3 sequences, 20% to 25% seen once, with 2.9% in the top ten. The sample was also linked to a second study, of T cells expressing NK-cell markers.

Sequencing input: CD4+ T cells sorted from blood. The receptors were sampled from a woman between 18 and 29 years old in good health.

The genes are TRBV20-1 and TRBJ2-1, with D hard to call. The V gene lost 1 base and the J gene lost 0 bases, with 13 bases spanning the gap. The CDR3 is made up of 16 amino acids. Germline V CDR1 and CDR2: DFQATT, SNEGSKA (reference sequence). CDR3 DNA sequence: TGCAGTGCTAGAGCGCCCGGTCCTAGCTCCTACAATGAGCAGTTCTTC. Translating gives CSARAPGPSSYNEQFF.

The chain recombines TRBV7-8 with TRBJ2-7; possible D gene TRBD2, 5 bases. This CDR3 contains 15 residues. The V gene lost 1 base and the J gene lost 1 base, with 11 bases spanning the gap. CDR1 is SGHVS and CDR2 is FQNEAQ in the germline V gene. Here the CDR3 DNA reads TGTGCCAGCAGCTTAGGGCGGGTGAGATCCTACGAGCAGTACTTC. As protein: CASSLGRVRSYEQYF.

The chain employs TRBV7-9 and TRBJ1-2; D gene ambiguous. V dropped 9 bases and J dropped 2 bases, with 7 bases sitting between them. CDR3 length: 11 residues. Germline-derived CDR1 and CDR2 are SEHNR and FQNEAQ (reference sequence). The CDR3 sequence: CASATNYGYTF. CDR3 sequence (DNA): TGTGCCAGTGCGACAAACTATGGCTACACCTTC.

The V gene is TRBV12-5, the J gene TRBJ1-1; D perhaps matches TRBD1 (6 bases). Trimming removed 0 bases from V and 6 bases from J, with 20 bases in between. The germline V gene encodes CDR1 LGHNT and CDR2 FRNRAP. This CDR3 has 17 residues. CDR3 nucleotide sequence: TGTGCTAGTGGTTTGGTACGTAGTCGCCGGGGGACACCTGAAGCTTTCTTT. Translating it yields CASGLVRSRRGTPEAFF.

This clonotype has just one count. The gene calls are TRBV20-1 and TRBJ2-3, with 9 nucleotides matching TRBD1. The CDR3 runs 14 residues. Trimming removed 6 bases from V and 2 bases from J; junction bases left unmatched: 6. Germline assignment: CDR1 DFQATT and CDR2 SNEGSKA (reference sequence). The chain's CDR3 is CSAIGTGNTDTQYF. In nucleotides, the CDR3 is TGCAGTGCAATCGGGACAGGGAACACAGATACGCAGTATTTT.

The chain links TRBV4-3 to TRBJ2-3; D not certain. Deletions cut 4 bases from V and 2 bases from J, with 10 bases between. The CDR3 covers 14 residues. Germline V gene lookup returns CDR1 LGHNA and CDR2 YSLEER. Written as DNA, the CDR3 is TGCGCCAGCAGCCCATCCCAAGTCACAGATACGCAGTATTTT. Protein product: CASSPSQVTDTQYF.

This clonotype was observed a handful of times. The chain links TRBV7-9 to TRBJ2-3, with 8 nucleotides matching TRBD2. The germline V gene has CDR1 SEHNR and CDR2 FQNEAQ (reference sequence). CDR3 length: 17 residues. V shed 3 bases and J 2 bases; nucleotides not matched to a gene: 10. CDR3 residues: CASSFSGTGGVTDTQYF. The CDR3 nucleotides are TGTGCCAGCAGCTTCTCCGGTACGGGGGGGGTCACAGATACGCAGTATTTT.

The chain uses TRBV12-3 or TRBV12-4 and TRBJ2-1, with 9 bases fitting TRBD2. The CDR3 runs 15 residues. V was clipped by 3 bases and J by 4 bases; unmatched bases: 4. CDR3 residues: CASSFHTSGYNEQFF. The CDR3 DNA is TGTGCCAGCAGTTTCCATACTAGCGGGTACAATGAGCAGTTCTTC.

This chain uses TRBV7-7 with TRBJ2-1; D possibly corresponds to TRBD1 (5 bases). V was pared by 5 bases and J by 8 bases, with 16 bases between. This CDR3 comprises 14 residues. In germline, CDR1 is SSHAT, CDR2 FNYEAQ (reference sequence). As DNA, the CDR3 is TGTGCCAGCAGCCTCGGCTGGGGCCTGGATGAGCAGTTCTTC. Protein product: CASSLGWGLDEQFF.

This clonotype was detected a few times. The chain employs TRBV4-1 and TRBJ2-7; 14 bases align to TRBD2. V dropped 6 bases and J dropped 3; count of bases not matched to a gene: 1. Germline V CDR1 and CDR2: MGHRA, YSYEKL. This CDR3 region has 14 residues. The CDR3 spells CASRGLAGDYEQYF. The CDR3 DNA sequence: TGCGCCAGCAGGGGACTAGCGGGAGACTACGAGCAGTACTTC.

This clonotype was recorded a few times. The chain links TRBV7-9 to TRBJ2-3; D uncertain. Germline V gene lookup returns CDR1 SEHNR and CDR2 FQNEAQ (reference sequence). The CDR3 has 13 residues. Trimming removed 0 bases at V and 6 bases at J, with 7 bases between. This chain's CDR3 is CASSLAASDTQYF. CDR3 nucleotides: TGTGCCAGCAGCTTAGCGGCGTCCGATACGCAGTATTTT.

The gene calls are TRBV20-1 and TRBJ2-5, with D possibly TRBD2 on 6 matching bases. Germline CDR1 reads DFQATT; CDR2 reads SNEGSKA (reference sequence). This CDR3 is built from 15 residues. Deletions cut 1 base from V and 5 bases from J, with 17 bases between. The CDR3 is CSARGPMGGAETQYF. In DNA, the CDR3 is TGCAGTGCTAGAGGCCCCATGGGGGGAGCTGAGACCCAGTACTTC.

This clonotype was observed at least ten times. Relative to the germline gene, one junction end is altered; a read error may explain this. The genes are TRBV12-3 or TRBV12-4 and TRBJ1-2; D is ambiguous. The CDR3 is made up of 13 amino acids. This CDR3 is CASSSTGSYGYTF. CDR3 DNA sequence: TGCGCCAGCAGCTCCACTGGTTCCTATGGCTACACCTTC.

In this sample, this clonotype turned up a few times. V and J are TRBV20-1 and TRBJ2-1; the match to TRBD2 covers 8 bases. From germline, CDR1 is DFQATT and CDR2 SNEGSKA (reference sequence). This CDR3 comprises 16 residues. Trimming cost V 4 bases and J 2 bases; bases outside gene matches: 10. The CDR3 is CSATPGAAGAYNEQFF. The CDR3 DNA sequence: TGCAGTGCTACTCCCGGGGCAGCGGGGGCCTACAATGAGCAGTTCTTC.

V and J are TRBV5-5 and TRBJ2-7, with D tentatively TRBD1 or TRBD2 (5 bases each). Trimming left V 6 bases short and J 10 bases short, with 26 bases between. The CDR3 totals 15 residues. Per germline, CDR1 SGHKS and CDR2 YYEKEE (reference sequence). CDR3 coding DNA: TGTGCCAGCACCACACAGGCGACTACCGCCCTGGGACAGTACTTC. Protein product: CASTTQATTALGQYF.

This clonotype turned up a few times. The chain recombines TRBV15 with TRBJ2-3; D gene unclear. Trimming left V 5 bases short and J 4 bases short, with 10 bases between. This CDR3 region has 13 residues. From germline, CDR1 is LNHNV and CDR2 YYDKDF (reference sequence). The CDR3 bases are TGTGCCACCAGCTTACCGGTAGCAGATACGCAGTATTTT. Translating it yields CATSLPVADTQYF.

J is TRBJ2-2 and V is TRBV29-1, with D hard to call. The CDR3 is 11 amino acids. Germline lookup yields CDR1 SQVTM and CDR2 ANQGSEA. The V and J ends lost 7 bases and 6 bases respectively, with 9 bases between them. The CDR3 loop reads CSADTSGELFF. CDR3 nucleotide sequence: TGCAGCGCAGACACCTCCGGGGAGCTGTTTTTT.

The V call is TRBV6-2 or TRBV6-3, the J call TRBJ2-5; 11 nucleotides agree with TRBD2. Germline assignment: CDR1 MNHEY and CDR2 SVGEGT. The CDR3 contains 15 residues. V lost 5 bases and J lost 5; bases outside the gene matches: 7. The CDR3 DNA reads TGTGCCAGCAGTCCCGGGACTAGCGGACTTGAGACCCAGTACTTC. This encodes CASSPGTSGLETQYF.

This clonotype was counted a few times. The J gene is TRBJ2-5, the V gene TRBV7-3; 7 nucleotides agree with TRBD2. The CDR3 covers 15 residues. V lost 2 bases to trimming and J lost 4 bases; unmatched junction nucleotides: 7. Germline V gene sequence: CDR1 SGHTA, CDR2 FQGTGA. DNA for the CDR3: TGTGCCAGCAGCTTAGGCGGGGGACCACGAGAGACCCAGTACTTC. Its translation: CASSLGGGPRETQYF.

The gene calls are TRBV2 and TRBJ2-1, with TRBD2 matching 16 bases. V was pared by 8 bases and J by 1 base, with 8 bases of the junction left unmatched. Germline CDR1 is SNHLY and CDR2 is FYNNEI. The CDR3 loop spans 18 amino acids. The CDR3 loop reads CASWGLAGGLSSYNEQFF. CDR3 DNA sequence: TGTGCCAGCTGGGGACTAGCGGGAGGGTTATCATCCTACAATGAGCAGTTCTTC.

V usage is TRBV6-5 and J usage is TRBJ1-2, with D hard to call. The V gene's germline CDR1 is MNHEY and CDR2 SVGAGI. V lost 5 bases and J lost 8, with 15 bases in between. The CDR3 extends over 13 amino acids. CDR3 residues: CASSRYTGDGYTF. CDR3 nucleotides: TGTGCCAGCAGTCGATACACTGGCGACGGCTACACCTTC.

The CDR3 loop reads CASSESRDAVRYTF. CDR3 nucleotide sequence: TGTGCCAGCAGCGAATCCCGGGATGCTGTTCGATACACCTTC. The V gene is TRBV7-9, the J gene TRBJ1-2; unclear D gene. CDR1 is SEHNR and CDR2 is FQNEAQ in the germline V gene (reference sequence). Trimming took 5 bases from V and 11 from J, leaving 21 bases between them. The length of the CDR3 is 14 residues.

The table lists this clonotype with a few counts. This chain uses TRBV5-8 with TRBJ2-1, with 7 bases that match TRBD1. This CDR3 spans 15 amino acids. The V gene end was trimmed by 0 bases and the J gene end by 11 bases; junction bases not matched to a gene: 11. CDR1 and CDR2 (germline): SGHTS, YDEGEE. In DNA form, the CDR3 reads TGTGCCAGCAGCTTGGGACAGGGCGATGTGGCCCAGCAGTTCTTC. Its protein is CASSLGQGDVAQQFF. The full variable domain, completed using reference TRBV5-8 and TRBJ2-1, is EAGVTQSPTHLIKTRGQQATLRCSPISGHTSVYWYQQALGLGLQFLLWYDEGEERNRGNFPPRFSGRQFPNYSSELNVNALELEDSALYLCASSLGQGDVAQQFFGPGTRLTVL.

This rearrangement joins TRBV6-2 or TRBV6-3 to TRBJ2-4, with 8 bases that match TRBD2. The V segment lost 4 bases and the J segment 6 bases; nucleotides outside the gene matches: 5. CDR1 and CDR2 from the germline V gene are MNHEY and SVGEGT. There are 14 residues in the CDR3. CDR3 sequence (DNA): TGTGCCAGCAGTTTGATCAGCGGGAGAAACATTCAGTACTTC. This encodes CASSLISGRNIQYF.

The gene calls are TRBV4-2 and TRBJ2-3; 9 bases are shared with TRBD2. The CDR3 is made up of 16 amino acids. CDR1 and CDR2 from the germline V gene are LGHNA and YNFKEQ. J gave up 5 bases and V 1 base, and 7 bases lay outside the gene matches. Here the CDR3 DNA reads TGTGCCAGCAGCCAAGGGGCAGCGGGGGGTGAAGATACGCAGTATTTT. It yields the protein CASSQGAAGGEDTQYF.

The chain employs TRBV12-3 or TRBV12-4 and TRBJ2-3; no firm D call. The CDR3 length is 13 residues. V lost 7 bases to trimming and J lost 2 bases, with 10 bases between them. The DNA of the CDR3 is TGTGCCAGCAATGATGGAGACACAGATACGCAGTATTTT. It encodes CASNDGDTDTQYF.

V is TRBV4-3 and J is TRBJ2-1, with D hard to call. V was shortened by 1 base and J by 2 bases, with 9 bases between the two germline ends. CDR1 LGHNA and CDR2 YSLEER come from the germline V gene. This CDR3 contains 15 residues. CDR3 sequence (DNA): TGCGCCAGCAGCCAAGGGCCAGAGGCCTACAATGAGCAGTTCTTC. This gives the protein CASSQGPEAYNEQFF.